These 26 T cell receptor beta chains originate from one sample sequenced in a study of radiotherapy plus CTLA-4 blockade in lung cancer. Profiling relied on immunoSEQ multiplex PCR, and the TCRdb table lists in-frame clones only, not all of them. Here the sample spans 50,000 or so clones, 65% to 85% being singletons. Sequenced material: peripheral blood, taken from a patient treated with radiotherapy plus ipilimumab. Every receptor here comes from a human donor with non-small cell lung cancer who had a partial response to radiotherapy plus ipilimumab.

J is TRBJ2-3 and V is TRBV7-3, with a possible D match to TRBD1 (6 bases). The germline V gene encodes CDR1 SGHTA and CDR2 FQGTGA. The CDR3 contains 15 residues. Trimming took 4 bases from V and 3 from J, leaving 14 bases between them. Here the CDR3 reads CASSSTGQLTDTQYF. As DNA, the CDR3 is TGTGCCAGCAGCTCGACCGGACAGCTTACAGATACGCAGTATTTT.

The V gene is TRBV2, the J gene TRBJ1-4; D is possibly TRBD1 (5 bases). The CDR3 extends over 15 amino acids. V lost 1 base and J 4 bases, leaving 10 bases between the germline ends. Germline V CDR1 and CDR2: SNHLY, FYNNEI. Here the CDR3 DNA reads TGTGCCAGCAGTGAAGGGCGGGGCTTTAATGAAAAACTGTTTTTT. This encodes CASSEGRGFNEKLFF.

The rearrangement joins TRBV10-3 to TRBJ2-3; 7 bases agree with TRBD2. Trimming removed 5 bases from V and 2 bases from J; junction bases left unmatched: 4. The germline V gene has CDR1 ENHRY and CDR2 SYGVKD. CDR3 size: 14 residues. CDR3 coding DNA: TGTGCCATCAGTAGAGGGAGGGACACAGATACGCAGTATTTT. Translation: CAISRGRDTDTQYF.

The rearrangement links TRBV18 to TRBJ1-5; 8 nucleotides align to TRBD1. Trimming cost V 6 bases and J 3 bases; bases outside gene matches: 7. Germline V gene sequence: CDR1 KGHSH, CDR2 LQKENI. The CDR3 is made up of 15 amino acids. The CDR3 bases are TGTGCCAGCTCGCTACAGGGGGATTCCAATCAGCCCCAGCATTTT. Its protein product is CASSLQGDSNQPQHF.

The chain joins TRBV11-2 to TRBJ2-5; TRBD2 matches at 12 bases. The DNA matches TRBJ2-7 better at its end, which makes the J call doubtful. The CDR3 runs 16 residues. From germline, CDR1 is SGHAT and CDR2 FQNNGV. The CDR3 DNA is TGTGCCAGCAGCCCTGGGACTAGCGGGCCCTCCTACGAGCAGTACTTC. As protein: CASSPGTSGPSYEQYF.

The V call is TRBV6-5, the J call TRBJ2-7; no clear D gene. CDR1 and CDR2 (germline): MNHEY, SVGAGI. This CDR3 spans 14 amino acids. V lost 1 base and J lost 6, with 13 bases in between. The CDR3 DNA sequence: TGTGCCAGCAGTTACTACCCTGCAGGTTTCGAGCAGTACTTC. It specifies CASSYYPAGFEQYF.

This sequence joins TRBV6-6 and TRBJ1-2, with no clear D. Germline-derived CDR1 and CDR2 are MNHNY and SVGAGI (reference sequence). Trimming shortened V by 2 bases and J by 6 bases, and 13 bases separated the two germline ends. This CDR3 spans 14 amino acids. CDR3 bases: TGTGCCAGCAGTTACCTCGAGGAGGGAGATGGCTACACCTTC. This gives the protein CASSYLEEGDGYTF.

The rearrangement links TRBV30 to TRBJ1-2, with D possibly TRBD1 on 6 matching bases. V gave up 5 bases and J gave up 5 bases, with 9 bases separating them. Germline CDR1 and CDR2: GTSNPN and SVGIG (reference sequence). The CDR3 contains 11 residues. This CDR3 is CAWSQGYGYTF. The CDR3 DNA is TGTGCCTGGTCTCAGGGGTATGGCTACACCTTC.

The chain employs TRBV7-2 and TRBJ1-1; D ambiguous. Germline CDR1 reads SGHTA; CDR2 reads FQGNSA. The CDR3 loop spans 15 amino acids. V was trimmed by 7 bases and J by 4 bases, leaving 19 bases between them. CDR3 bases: TGTGCCAGCACCGAGTCAGGAGGGTTGGCCACTGAAGCTTTCTTT. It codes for CASTESGGLATEAFF. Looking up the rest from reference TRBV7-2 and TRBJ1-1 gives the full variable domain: GAGVSQSPSNKVTEKGKDVELRCDPISGHTALYWYRQSLGQGLEFLIYFQGNSAPDKSGLPSDRFSAERTGGSVSTLTIQRTQQEDSAVYLCASTESGGLATEAFFGQGTRLTVV.

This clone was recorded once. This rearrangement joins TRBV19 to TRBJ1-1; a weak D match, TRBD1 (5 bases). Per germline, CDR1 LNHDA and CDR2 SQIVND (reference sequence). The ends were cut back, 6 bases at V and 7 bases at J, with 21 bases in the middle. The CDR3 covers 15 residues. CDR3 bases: TGTGCCAGTAGGGGGGGGGAGGGGTGGTTCAATGAAGCTTTCTTT. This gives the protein CASRGGEGWFNEAFF.

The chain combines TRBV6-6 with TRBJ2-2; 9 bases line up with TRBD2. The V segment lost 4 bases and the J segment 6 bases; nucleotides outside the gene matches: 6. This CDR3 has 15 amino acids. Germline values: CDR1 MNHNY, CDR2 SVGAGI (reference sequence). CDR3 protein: CASSSGLARAGELFF. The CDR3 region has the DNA TGTGCCAGCAGTTCCGGACTAGCGAGGGCCGGGGAGCTGTTTTTT.

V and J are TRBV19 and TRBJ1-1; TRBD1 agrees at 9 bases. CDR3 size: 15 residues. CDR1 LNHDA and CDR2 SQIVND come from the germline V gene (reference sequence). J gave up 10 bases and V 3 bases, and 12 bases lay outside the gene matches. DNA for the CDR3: TGTGCCAGTAGTATCGGACAGGGGCAGACAAGGAGAGCTTTCTTT. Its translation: CASSIGQGQTRRAFF. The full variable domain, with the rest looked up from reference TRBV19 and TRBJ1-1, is DGGITQSPKYLFRKEGQNVTLSCEQNLNHDAMYWYRQDPGQGLRLIYYSQIVNDFQKGDIAEGYSVSREKKESFPLTVTSAQKNPTAFYLCASSIGQGQTRRAFFGQGTRLTVV.

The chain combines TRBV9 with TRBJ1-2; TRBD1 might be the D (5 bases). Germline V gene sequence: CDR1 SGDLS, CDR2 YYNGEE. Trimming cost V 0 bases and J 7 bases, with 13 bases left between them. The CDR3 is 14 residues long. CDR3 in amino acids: CASSVARGDLGYTF. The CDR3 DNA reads TGTGCCAGCAGCGTAGCTCGGGGGGACCTTGGCTACACCTTC. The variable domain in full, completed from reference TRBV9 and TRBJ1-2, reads DSGVTQTPKHLITATGQRVTLRCSPRSGDLSVYWYQQSLDQGLQFLIQYYNGEERAKGNILERFSAQQFPDLHSELNLSSLELGDSALYFCASSVARGDLGYTFGSGTRLTVV.

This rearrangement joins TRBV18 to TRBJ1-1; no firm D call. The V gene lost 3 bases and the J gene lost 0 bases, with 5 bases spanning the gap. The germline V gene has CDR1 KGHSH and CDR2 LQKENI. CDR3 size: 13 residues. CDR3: CASSPRVNTEAFF. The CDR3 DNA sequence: TGTGCCAGCTCACCCCGGGTGAACACTGAAGCTTTCTTT.

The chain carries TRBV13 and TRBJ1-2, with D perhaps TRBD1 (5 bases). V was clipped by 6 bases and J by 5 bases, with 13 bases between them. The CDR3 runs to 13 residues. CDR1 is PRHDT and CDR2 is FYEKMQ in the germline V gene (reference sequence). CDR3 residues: CASSLNGGYGYTF. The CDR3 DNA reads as TGTGCCAGCAGTTTGAACGGGGGGTATGGCTACACCTTC.

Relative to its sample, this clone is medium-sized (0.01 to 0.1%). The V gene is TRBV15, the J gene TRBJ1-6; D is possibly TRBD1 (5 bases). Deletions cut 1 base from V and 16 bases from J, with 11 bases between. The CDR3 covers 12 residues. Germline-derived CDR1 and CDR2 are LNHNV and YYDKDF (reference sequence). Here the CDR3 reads CATSRGEGRLHF. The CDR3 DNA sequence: TGTGCCACCAGCAGAGGGGAGGGACGGCTCCACTTT.

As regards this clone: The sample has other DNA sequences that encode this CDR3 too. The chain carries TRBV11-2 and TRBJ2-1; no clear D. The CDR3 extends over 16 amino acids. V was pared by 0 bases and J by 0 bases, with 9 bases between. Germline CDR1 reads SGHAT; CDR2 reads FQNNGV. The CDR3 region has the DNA TGTGCCAGCAGCTTAGATGTCTGGAGCTCCTACAATGAGCAGTTCTTC. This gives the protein CASSLDVWSSYNEQFF. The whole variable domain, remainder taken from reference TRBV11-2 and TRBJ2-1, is EAGVAQSPRYKIIEKRQSVAFWCNPISGHATLYWYQQILGQGPKLLIQFQNNGVVDDSQLPKDRFSAERLKGVDSTLKIQPAKLEDSAVYLCASSLDVWSSYNEQFFGPGTRLTVL.

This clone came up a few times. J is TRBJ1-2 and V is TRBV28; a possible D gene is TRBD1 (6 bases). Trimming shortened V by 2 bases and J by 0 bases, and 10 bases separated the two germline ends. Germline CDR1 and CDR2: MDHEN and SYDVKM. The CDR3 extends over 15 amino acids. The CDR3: CASSLLGGSNYGYTF. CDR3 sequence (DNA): TGTGCCAGCAGTTTACTAGGGGGTTCTAACTATGGCTACACCTTC.

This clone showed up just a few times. The CDR3 nucleotides read TGCGCCAGCAGCTTGGACAGGGGGCTATTAGGCTACACCTTC. Protein sequence: CASSLDRGLLGYTF. The chain combines TRBV5-1 with TRBJ1-2; 9 nucleotides match TRBD1. The V gene end was trimmed by 0 bases and the J gene end by 8 bases; junction bases not matched to a gene: 5. CDR3 size: 14 residues. The germline gives CDR1 SGHRS, CDR2 YFSETQ.

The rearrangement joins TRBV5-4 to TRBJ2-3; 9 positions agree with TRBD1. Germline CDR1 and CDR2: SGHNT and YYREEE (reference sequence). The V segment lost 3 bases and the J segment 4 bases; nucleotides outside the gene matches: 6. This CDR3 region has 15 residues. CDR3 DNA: TGTGCCAGCAGCTCCACAGGGGGCGCCGCAGATACGCAGTATTTT. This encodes CASSSTGGAADTQYF.

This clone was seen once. Here the CDR3 DNA reads TGTGCCAGCAGCTTAAACCAGTTTGACACTGAAGCTTTCTTT. Its translation is CASSLNQFDTEAFF. This rearrangement joins TRBV7-9 to TRBJ1-1, with D uncertain. Trimming stripped 2 bases from V and 3 bases from J, with 10 bases between. This CDR3 region has 14 residues. Germline-derived CDR1 and CDR2 are SEHNR and FQNEAQ (reference sequence).

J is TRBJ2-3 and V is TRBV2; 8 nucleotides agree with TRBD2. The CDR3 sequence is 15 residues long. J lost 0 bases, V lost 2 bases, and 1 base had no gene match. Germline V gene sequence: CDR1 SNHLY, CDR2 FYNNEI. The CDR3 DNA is TGTGCCAGCAGTGAACAGCGGGGGAGCACAGATACGCAGTATTTT. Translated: CASSEQRGSTDTQYF.

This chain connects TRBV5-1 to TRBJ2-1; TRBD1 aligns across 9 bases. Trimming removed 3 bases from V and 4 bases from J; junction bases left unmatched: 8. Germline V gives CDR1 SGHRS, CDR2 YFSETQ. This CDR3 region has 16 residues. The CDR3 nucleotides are TGCGCCAGCAGCTACGGGACAGGGCTGGGATACAATGAGCAGTTCTTC. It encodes CASSYGTGLGYNEQFF.

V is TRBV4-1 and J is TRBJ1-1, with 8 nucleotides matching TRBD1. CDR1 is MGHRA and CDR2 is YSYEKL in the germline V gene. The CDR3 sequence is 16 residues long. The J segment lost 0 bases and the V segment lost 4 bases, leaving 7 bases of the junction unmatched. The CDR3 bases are TGCGCCAGCAGCCGGGATAGGGACAGGTTGAACACTGAAGCTTTCTTT. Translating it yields CASSRDRDRLNTEAFF.

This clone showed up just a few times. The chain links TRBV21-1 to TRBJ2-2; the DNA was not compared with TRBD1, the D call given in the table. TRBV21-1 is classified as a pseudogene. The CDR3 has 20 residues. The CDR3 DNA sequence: TGTGCCAGCAGCAAGCCCCACACCCACAGACACGACAATTGCACCGGGGAGCTGTTTTTT. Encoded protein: CASSKPHTHRHDNCTGELFF.

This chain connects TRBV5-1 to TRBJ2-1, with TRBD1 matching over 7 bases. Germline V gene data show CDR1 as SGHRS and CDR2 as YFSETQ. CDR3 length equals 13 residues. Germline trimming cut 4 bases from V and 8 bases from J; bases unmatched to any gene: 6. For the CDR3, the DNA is TGCGCCAGCAGCGTGACAGGGATCGATGAGCAGTTCTTC. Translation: CASSVTGIDEQFF. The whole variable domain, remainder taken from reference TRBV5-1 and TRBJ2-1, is KAGVTQTPRYLIKTRGQQVTLSCSPISGHRSVSWYQQTPGQGLQFLFEYFSETQRNKGNFPGRFSGRQFSNSRSEMNVSTLELGDSALYLCASSVTGIDEQFFGPGTRLTVL.